Sequencing of this T cell receptor beta chain was carried out in a study of T cells after yellow fever vaccination. Looking at the study overall: With SMART-Seq v4 Ultra Low Input, the fractions containing low cell numbers were prepared.

Study findings and constraints: Detected again after the booster were most primary-vaccination clones, at 96% CD4 and about 90% CD8. Relatively few clonotypes were ones that appeared in both CD4 and CD8 compartments.

Conversion of TCR transcripts into cDNA relied on 5'RACE template switching, which added a universal primer site and UMIs. One entry per CDR3 protein results from TCRdb running MiXCR on the 5' RACE reads. The profile shows 300,000 to 400,000 distinct CDR3 sequences, 6.2% of them singletons. For this clonotype: Antigen: not known.

This clonotype originated in a man younger than 45 who received the YFV17D yellow fever vaccine. Here the sequenced sample was PBMCs, taken 5 days after the yellow fever booster vaccination.

The CDR3 here is CASSIQNQETQYF. The CDR3 nucleotides are TGTGCCAGCAGTATCCAGAACCAAGAGACCCAGTACTTC. V gene TRBV25-1 combines with J gene TRBJ2-5, with D unclear. Germline CDR1 MGHDK, CDR2 SYGVNS. This CDR3 contains 13 residues. Trimming removed 5 bases from V and 0 bases from J, with 7 bases in between.